This T cell receptor beta chain was sequenced during a study of cytomegalovirus exposure and HLA in healthy donors. At the level of the study: Among approximately 390 genotyped donors, approximately 80% fell in the Caucasian-associated ancestry cluster. The study's findings and limits: Available immune exposure information covered CMV serostatus only.

With 60 Vbeta and 13 Jbeta primers, the PCR was carried out. The data were produced by immunoSEQ multiplex PCR, yet TCRdb's version contains in-frame clones alone and is incomplete. The data hold about 85,000 clones, with under 90% observed a single time. Germline CDR1 reads SNHLY; CDR2 reads FYNNEI. This CDR3 is 13 amino acids long. V was cut by 7 bases and J by 6 bases, with 13 bases left in between. As for this clone: Its antigen is unidentified.

These donors, healthy bone marrow donors, were studied. J is TRBJ1-5 and V is TRBV2, with D possibly TRBD1 on 6 matching bases. The TCR comes from a man aged 50-59 years in good health and CMV-seropositive. The sequenced material came from PBMCs. The DNA for the CDR3 is TGTGCCAGCAAGGGGGAAGGAAGTCAGCCCCAGCATTTT. Translation gives CASKGEGSQPQHF.